The entry that follows covers one T cell receptor (beta chain) sequence. What it binds is unknown. The study ran its PCR with 60 Vbeta and 13 Jbeta primers. Here immunoSEQ multiplex PCR was the method, and the copy in TCRdb shows in-frame clones only, minus some. Of 90,000 to 120,000 clones in the sample, 76% were seen once. The data stem from a study of cytomegalovirus exposure and HLA in healthy donors. Study-wide points: In a later analysis, a missense DCLRE1C variant was linked to TCR beta V- and J-gene trimming. Under in vitro conditions, a few CMV-associated chains were confirmed as specific for CMV antigens. HLA allele associations emerged for about 16,000 TCR beta sequences in a later analysis, at 0.05 false discovery rate. Within an earlier analysis, most TCR beta V segments proved productive either about 87% or about 30% of the time.

CDR1 and CDR2 from the germline V gene are SGDLS and YYNGEE. The V end was cut by 5 bases, the J end by 5 bases, with 25 bases between. This CDR3 has 17 amino acids. The chain uses TRBV9 and TRBJ1-2; no clear D gene. The sample comprised PBMCs. The receptor was derived from a woman between 45 and 65 years old in good health and CMV-seropositive. The CDR3 protein is CASSRSGLGPDFYGYTF. The CDR3 coding sequence is TGTGCCAGCAGTCGGTCGGGTCTTGGGCCGGACTTTTATGGCTACACCTTC.